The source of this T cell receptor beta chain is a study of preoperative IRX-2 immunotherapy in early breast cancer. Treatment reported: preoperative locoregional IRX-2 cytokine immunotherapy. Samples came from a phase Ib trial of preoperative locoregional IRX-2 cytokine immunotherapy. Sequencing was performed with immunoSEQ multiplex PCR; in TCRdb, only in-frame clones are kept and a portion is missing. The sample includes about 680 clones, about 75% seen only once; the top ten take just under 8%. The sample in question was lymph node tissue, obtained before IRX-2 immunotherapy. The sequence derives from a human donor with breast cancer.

CDR3: CATSRSKGAGNTIYF. The CDR3 nucleotides read TGTGCCACCAGCAGGTCGAAGGGGGCGGGAAACACCATATATTTT. The chain employs TRBV15 and TRBJ1-3; 7 bases fit TRBD1. The CDR3 totals 15 residues. Losses at the gene ends were 3 bases for V and 4 bases for J; bases not matched to a gene: 6. The V gene's germline CDR1 is LNHNV and CDR2 YYDKDF (reference sequence).